The 20 T cell receptor beta chains in this list originate from one sample, sequenced in a study of shared clonotypes between healthy human individuals. This table comes from immunoSEQ multiplex PCR, and its TCRdb copy is limited to in-frame clones, with some not included. In the table there are hundreds of thousands of clones, 80% to 95% of which are singletons. The naive CD8 subset, CD45RO-negative cells positively selected for CCR7, excluded terminally differentiated effector memory CD45RA+ cells. What was sequenced was naive CD8+ T cells sorted from blood. The receptor set was obtained from a young man in good health.

The chain uses TRBV28 and TRBJ2-7; the D call may be TRBD1 or TRBD2 (6 bases each). The germline gives CDR1 MDHEN, CDR2 SYDVKM. Trimming cost V 6 bases and J 5 bases, with 26 bases left between them. The CDR3 runs to 17 residues. This CDR3 is CASSAARGQGLNDEQYF. The CDR3 bases are TGTGCCAGCAGCGCCGCCCGGGGGCAAGGGCTTAATGACGAGCAGTACTTC.

The chain has TRBV27 and TRBJ1-1; TRBD1 matches at 7 bases. The trim removed 6 bases at V and 9 bases at J, leaving 13 bases unmatched. The CDR3 totals 14 residues. CDR1 and CDR2 (germline): MNHEY, SMNVEV (reference sequence). The CDR3 nucleotides read TGTGCCAGCAGGAAAACAGGGGTTGAAAGAAAAGCTTTCTTT. It is translated as CASRKTGVERKAFF.

The rearrangement links TRBV7-9 to TRBJ1-4; TRBD1 matches at 7 bases. The CDR3 consists of 15 residues. Germline V gives CDR1 SEHNR, CDR2 FQNEAQ (reference sequence). The ends lost 5 bases at V and 3 bases at J; junction bases unmatched: 6. DNA for the CDR3: TGTGCCAGCAGCATCCCTCAGGGGGCTAATGAAAAACTGTTTTTT. Amino acids: CASSIPQGANEKLFF.

V and J are TRBV29-1 and TRBJ2-1; weak D call: TRBD1 (6 bases). The CDR3 spans 14 residues. The V end was cut by 4 bases, the J end by 10 bases, with 20 bases between. Germline V gene sequence: CDR1 SQVTM, CDR2 ANQGSEA. CDR3 nucleotides: TGCAGCGTTGGGGGGCCAGACCGCCCCTTAGAGCAGTTCTTC. This codes for CSVGGPDRPLEQFF.

This clone has a single count. This chain connects TRBV7-9 to TRBJ2-1; TRBD2 matches at 8 bases. CDR1 is SEHNR, CDR2 FQNEAQ, per germline (reference sequence). The CDR3 loop spans 16 amino acids. Losses at the gene ends were 3 bases for V and 7 bases for J; bases not matched to a gene: 11. CDR3 amino acids: CASSLSGTRESNEQFF. CDR3 DNA: TGTGCCAGCAGCTTGTCCGGGACTAGAGAGTCGAATGAGCAGTTCTTC.

Concerning this clone: Other nucleotide sequences from this sample produce the same CDR3. V usage is TRBV7-9 and J usage is TRBJ2-7, with D hard to call. Trimming took off 4 bases at V and 7 bases at J, with 8 bases between the two ends. CDR3 length: 11 amino acids. The V gene's germline CDR1 is SEHNR and CDR2 FQNEAQ (reference sequence). CDR3 coding DNA: TGTGCCAGCAGCTCACTGGGAGAGCAGTACTTC. Translated: CASSSLGEQYF.

The V and J genes are TRBV18 and TRBJ1-4; 8 bases agree with TRBD1. V lost 3 bases and J lost 8; bases outside the gene matches: 5. The CDR3 is 14 residues long. Germline V CDR1 and CDR2: KGHSH, LQKENI. CDR3: CASSPVQGVEKLFF. The DNA for the CDR3 is TGTGCCAGCTCACCCGTACAGGGGGTCGAAAAACTGTTTTTT.

This clone was counted a single time. The genes are TRBV28 and TRBJ2-2; no clear D gene. Trimming cost V 8 bases and J 6 bases, with 13 bases left between them. Germline V lookup: CDR1 MDHEN, CDR2 SYDVKM. The CDR3 is made up of 13 amino acids. This CDR3 is CASLLRGAGELFF. The CDR3 DNA is TGTGCCAGCTTACTAAGAGGAGCCGGGGAGCTGTTTTTT. The full variable domain, its missing parts supplied by reference TRBV28 and TRBJ2-2, is DVKVTQSSRYLVKRTGEKVFLECVQDMDHENMFWYRQDPGLGLRLIYFSYDVKMKEKGDIPEGYSVSREKKERFSLILESASTNQTSMYLCASLLRGAGELFFGEGSRLTVL.

For this clone: Other nucleotide sequences from this sample produce the same CDR3. V and J are TRBV27 and TRBJ2-1, with 11 bases that match TRBD2. The ends lost 2 bases at V and 4 bases at J; junction bases unmatched: 4. The CDR3 contains 16 residues. Germline CDR1 reads MNHEY; CDR2 reads SMNVEV (reference sequence). For the CDR3, the DNA is TGTGCCAGCAGTTTAGGGGCTAGCGGGGGGTACAATGAGCAGTTCTTC. Translation: CASSLGASGGYNEQFF.

The table lists this clone with a count of one. The gene calls are TRBV6-4 and TRBJ2-7; D unresolved. The CDR3 runs 14 residues. With 5 bases removed from V and 4 bases from J, the gap between germline ends came to 15 bases. Germline CDR1 and CDR2: MRHNA and SNTAGT. CDR3 protein: CASSTPDLSYEQYF. CDR3 coding DNA: TGTGCCAGCAGTACCCCTGACCTTTCTTACGAGCAGTACTTC.

The J gene is TRBJ2-7, the V gene TRBV7-8; possibly TRBD1 for D (7 bases). Germline V CDR1 and CDR2: SGHVS, FQNEAQ. V was shortened by 4 bases and J by 3 bases, with 16 bases between the two germline ends. The CDR3 length is 15 residues. The CDR3 reads CASSSWSGGNYEQYF. For the CDR3, the DNA is TGTGCCAGCAGCTCTTGGTCAGGGGGGAACTACGAGCAGTACTTC.

This clone was recorded once. Additional DNA sequences in this sample encode the identical CDR3. The genes are TRBV19 and TRBJ1-1; no clear D gene. The germline V and J ends were trimmed by 1 base and 4 bases, with 4 bases remaining between them. This CDR3 region has 12 residues. Germline V gene lookup returns CDR1 LNHDA and CDR2 SQIVND (reference sequence). The CDR3 is CASSIGSTEAFF. In nucleotides, the CDR3 is TGTGCCAGTAGTATAGGGAGCACTGAAGCTTTCTTT.

The chain recombines TRBV2 with TRBJ2-7, with 10 bases aligning to TRBD1. This CDR3 is 14 amino acids long. Germline values: CDR1 SNHLY, CDR2 FYNNEI. The trim removed 6 bases at V and 2 bases at J, leaving 4 bases unmatched. DNA for the CDR3: TGTGCCAGCAGGTTGACAGGGGGCACCTACGAGCAGTACTTC. Protein: CASRLTGGTYEQYF.

Concerning this clone itself: Other DNA sequences in this specimen translate into the identical CDR3. The rearrangement uses TRBV27 and TRBJ2-7; D is uncertain. Trimming left V 3 bases short and J 2 bases short, with 8 bases between. Germline CDR1 reads MNHEY; CDR2 reads SMNVEV (reference sequence). This CDR3 has 13 amino acids. As DNA, the CDR3 is TGTGCCAGCAGTTTCGGGTCCGCCTACGAGCAGTACTTC. Residues: CASSFGSAYEQYF.

The rearrangement links TRBV27 to TRBJ2-7; 14 bases match TRBD2. V shed 4 bases and J 3 bases; nucleotides not matched to a gene: 8. This CDR3 is built from 17 residues. Germline CDR1 MNHEY, CDR2 SMNVEV (reference sequence). CDR3 DNA: TGTGCCAGCAGTTCACCGGGACTAGCGGGAGATATCTACGAGCAGTACTTC. This translates into CASSSPGLAGDIYEQYF.

A note on this clone: This may come from a read error, since a much larger clone is one base off. At the DNA level, this CDR3 is encoded by other sequences in the same sample as well. This chain uses TRBV13 with TRBJ2-7; no clear D. V was shortened by 4 bases and J by 1 base, with 2 bases between the two germline ends. This CDR3 spans 11 amino acids. Germline V gene data show CDR1 as PRHDT and CDR2 as FYEKMQ (reference sequence). CDR3: CASSSSYEQYF. The CDR3 nucleotides read TGTGCCAGCAGCTCATCCTACGAGCAGTACTTC.

A single count supports this clone. The V gene is TRBV18, the J gene TRBJ2-3, with TRBD2 matching 11 bases. V dropped 4 bases and J dropped 3; count of bases not matched to a gene: 6. The V gene's germline CDR1 is KGHSH and CDR2 LQKENI. The CDR3 loop spans 16 amino acids. The CDR3 DNA sequence: TGTGCCAGCTCACTACTAGCGGGAGAACGAACAGATACGCAGTATTTT. This sequence encodes CASSLLAGERTDTQYF.

V gene TRBV10-2 combines with J gene TRBJ2-1, with 15 bases fitting TRBD2. Germline lookup yields CDR1 WSHSY and CDR2 SAAADI. The CDR3 has 14 amino acids. The V gene end was trimmed by 6 bases and the J gene end by 6 bases; junction bases not matched to a gene: 0. CDR3 coding DNA: TGCGCCAGCAGGGGACTAGCGGGAGGCAATGAGCAGTTCTTC. Its protein is CASRGLAGGNEQFF.

J is TRBJ2-7 and V is TRBV29-1; 8 bases fit TRBD1. J was trimmed by 0 bases and V by 1 base; bases with no gene match: 11. This CDR3 is built from 17 residues. The germline V gene encodes CDR1 SQVTM and CDR2 ANQGSEA. CDR3 bases: TGCAGCGTTGAAGCCCTCTCCGGGACAGGCAGCTCCTACGAGCAGTACTTC. Its protein is CSVEALSGTGSSYEQYF.

This chain's CDR3 is CASSLKVGDGYTF. The CDR3 nucleotides are TGTGCCAGCAGTTTAAAGGTGGGAGACGGCTACACCTTC. The gene calls are TRBV27 and TRBJ1-2, with D unresolved. The CDR3 contains 13 residues. Germline V gives CDR1 MNHEY, CDR2 SMNVEV (reference sequence). V shed 2 bases and J shed 8 bases, with 12 bases lying between them.